The next 17 T cell receptor beta chains were all read from a single sample in a study of blood T cell repertoires in COVID-19. Profiled with immunoSEQ multiplex PCR; TCRdb holds only in-frame clones, not every one. The sample lists 250,000 or so clones, around 84% seen once, with 6.6% in the top ten. Input material: PBMCs or T cells enriched from blood (not recorded which). These receptor sequences come from a woman between 45 and 60 years old who had been exposed to COVID-19.

J is TRBJ1-5 and V is TRBV7-8; 8 positions agree with TRBD1. With 6 bases clipped from V and 0 bases from J, the junction kept 7 bases outside the gene matches. Per the germline V gene, CDR1 is SGHVS and CDR2 is FQNEAQ. CDR3 length equals 16 residues. CDR3 sequence reads: CASSSGQAYSNQPQHF. The CDR3 DNA follows: TGTGCCAGCAGTTCGGGACAGGCCTATAGCAATCAGCCCCAGCATTTT.

The chain combines TRBV15 with TRBJ2-2; D is undetermined. CDR1 and CDR2 (germline): LNHNV, YYDKDF (reference sequence). CDR3 length: 14 amino acids. Trimming left V 1 base short and J 8 bases short, with 11 bases between. The CDR3 reads CATSRGLLEGELFF. The CDR3 DNA sequence: TGTGCCACCAGCAGAGGACTGCTGGAGGGGGAGCTGTTTTTT.

This clone was found a few times. The J gene is TRBJ1-5, the V gene TRBV4-1; possibly TRBD1 for D (6 bases). Germline-derived CDR1 and CDR2 are MGHRA and YSYEKL. V lost 0 bases, J lost 7 bases, and 22 bases lay in between. This CDR3 has 18 amino acids. The CDR3 sequence: CASSQDKQGTPGEQPQHF. The DNA of the CDR3 is TGCGCCAGCAGCCAAGATAAACAGGGAACCCCTGGAGAACAGCCCCAGCATTTT.

The J gene is TRBJ1-2, the V gene TRBV29-1; perhaps TRBD1 as D (5 bases). This CDR3 has 13 residues. V was clipped by 4 bases and J by 4 bases, with 13 bases between them. CDR1 SQVTM and CDR2 ANQGSEA come from the germline V gene. CDR3 sequence: CSVVGGEGYGYTF. In DNA, the CDR3 is TGCAGCGTTGTGGGGGGAGAGGGCTATGGCTACACCTTC.

This chain links TRBV5-6 with TRBJ1-3; perhaps TRBD1 as D (6 bases). Per germline, CDR1 SGHDT and CDR2 YYEEEE. Trimming removed 4 bases at V and 4 bases at J, with 15 bases between. CDR3 length: 15 amino acids. The CDR3 DNA is TGTGCCAGCAGCGCTACTCAGGGGCGCGGAAACACCATATATTTT. Translation gives CASSATQGRGNTIYF. Full variable domain (outside the CDR3, taken from reference TRBV5-6 and TRBJ1-3): DAGVTQSPTHLIKTRGQQVTLRCSPKSGHDTVSWYQQALGQGPQFIFQYYEEEERQRGNFPDRFSGHQFPNYSSELNVNALLLGDSALYLCASSATQGRGNTIYFGEGSWLTVV.

This chain links TRBV5-1 with TRBJ2-7; TRBD2 aligns across 10 bases. The trim removed 2 bases at V and 6 bases at J, leaving 5 bases unmatched. The germline V gene encodes CDR1 SGHRS and CDR2 YFSETQ. The CDR3 has 14 amino acids. The CDR3, as DNA: TGCGCCAGCAGCTTTAGCGGGGGGCCCAGCGAGCAGTACTTC. Its protein is CASSFSGGPSEQYF. Filled out from reference TRBV5-1 and TRBJ2-7, the complete variable domain reads KAGVTQTPRYLIKTRGQQVTLSCSPISGHRSVSWYQQTPGQGLQFLFEYFSETQRNKGNFPGRFSGRQFSNSRSEMNVSTLELGDSALYLCASSFSGGPSEQYFGPGTRLTVT.

The chain links TRBV5-1 to TRBJ1-5; 9 positions match TRBD1. CDR3 length equals 14 residues. The germline V gene has CDR1 SGHRS and CDR2 YFSETQ. Trimming took 4 bases from V and 6 from J; bases not matched to a gene: 5. CDR3 protein: CASSPGTGSQPQHF. CDR3 in DNA: TGCGCCAGCAGCCCTGGGACAGGGAGTCAGCCCCAGCATTTT.

V and J are TRBV14 and TRBJ1-1; 9 nucleotides agree with TRBD1. The CDR3 runs to 14 residues. From germline, CDR1 is SGHDN and CDR2 FVKESK. V was clipped by 4 bases and J by 5 bases; unmatched bases: 5. The DNA for the CDR3 is TGTGCCAGCAGCCTACACAGGGGGCGGACTGAAGCTTTCTTT. Protein product: CASSLHRGRTEAFF.

The chain combines TRBV6-5 with TRBJ1-1; perhaps TRBD1 as D (5 bases). The CDR3 contains 14 residues. The ends were cut back, 10 bases at V and 5 bases at J, with 20 bases in the middle. The germline V gene has CDR1 MNHEY and CDR2 SVGAGI. Here the CDR3 DNA reads TGTGCCATCGATATAAATCGGGGGAAGACTGAAGCTTTCTTT. This gives the protein CAIDINRGKTEAFF.

The rearrangement joins TRBV10-3 to TRBJ1-1, with D maybe TRBD1 (6 bases). Per the germline V gene, CDR1 is ENHRY and CDR2 is SYGVKD. Trimming removed 5 bases at V and 5 bases at J, with 12 bases between. The CDR3 is made up of 13 amino acids. The chain's CDR3 is CAISTGLGTEAFF. The CDR3 coding sequence is TGTGCCATCAGTACAGGGCTGGGAACTGAAGCTTTCTTT.

In its sample, this clone was seen once. The V and J genes are TRBV18 and TRBJ2-7; D may be TRBD2 (6 bases). The ends were cut back, 6 bases at V and 7 bases at J, with 13 bases in the middle. Germline V gives CDR1 KGHSH, CDR2 LQKENI. The CDR3 consists of 12 residues. In nucleotides, the CDR3 is TGTGCCAGCTCCCGCGACGGAGGGGAGCAGTACTTC. This encodes CASSRDGGEQYF. The full variable domain, with the rest looked up from reference TRBV18 and TRBJ2-7, is NAGVMQNPRHLVRRRGQEARLRCSPMKGHSHVYWYRQLPEEGLKFMVYLQKENIIDESGMPKERFSAEFPKEGPSILRIQQVVRGDSAAYFCASSRDGGEQYFGPGTRLTVT.

The rearrangement links TRBV11-2 to TRBJ2-2; no definite D call. This CDR3 is 12 amino acids long. Trimming took 1 base from V and 6 from J, leaving 3 bases between them. Germline V gene data show CDR1 as SGHAT and CDR2 as FQNNGV. The DNA for the CDR3 is TGTGCCAGCAGCTTAGCAGCCGGGGAGCTGTTTTTT. This encodes CASSLAAGELFF.

This chain links TRBV19 with TRBJ1-5; perhaps TRBD1 as D (6 bases). CDR1 LNHDA and CDR2 SQIVND come from the germline V gene (reference sequence). V was pared by 5 bases and J by 0 bases, with 17 bases between. The CDR3 totals 17 residues. The chain's CDR3 is CASSLGTRDYSNQPQHF. CDR3 bases: TGTGCCAGTAGTCTCGGGACACGCGATTATAGCAATCAGCCCCAGCATTTT.

The V and J genes are TRBV7-9 and TRBJ1-1; TRBD1 agrees at 8 bases. The CDR3 spans 13 residues. Germline V lookup: CDR1 SEHNR, CDR2 FQNEAQ (reference sequence). The V gene end was trimmed by 7 bases and the J gene end by 4 bases; junction bases not matched to a gene: 5. The CDR3 DNA sequence: TGTGCCAGCATCACAGACAGGGGCACTGAAGCTTTCTTT. Translated: CASITDRGTEAFF.

V is TRBV9 and J is TRBJ2-7; 7 nucleotides line up with TRBD2. The V gene's germline CDR1 is SGDLS and CDR2 YYNGEE. This CDR3 has 15 residues. Germline trimming cut 0 bases from V and 0 bases from J; bases unmatched to any gene: 3. The CDR3 region has the DNA TGTGCCAGCAGCGTAGGGGCGGGGGACTCCTACGAGCAGTACTTC. Translated, it gives CASSVGAGDSYEQYF.

The chain recombines TRBV13 with TRBJ1-1; tentatively, D is TRBD1 (5 bases). This CDR3 has 15 amino acids. Trimming removed 5 bases at V and 0 bases at J, with 13 bases between. Germline CDR1 and CDR2: PRHDT and FYEKMQ (reference sequence). In DNA, the CDR3 is TGTGCCAGCAGCCCGGCCGGGGGTTTGAACACTGAAGCTTTCTTT. Protein: CASSPAGGLNTEAFF.

V and J are TRBV18 and TRBJ2-2; tentatively, D is TRBD1 (7 bases). The CDR3 length is 16 residues. The V end lost 3 bases, the J end lost 4 bases, and 15 bases lay between the germline ends. Germline loops: CDR1 KGHSH, CDR2 LQKENI. The CDR3 sequence: CASSPYRQGGTGELFF. CDR3 bases: TGTGCCAGCTCACCTTACCGACAGGGAGGCACCGGGGAGCTGTTTTTT.